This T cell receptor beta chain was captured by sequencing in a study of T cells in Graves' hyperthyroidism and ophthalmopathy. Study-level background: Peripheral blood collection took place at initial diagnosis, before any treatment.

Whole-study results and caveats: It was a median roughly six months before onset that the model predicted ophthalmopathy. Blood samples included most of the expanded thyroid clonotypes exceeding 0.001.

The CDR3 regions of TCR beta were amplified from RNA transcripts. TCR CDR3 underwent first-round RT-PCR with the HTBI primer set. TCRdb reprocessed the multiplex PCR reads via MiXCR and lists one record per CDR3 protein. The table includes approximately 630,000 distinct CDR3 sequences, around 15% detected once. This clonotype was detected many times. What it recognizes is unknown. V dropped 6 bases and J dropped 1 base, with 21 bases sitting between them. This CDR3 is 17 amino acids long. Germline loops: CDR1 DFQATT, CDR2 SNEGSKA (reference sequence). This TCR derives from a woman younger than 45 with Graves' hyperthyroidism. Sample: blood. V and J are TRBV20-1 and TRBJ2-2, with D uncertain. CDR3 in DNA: TGCAGTGCCGCCACGGTTCGGGCTGGGCTGAACACCGGGGAGCTGTTTTTT. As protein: CSAATVRAGLNTGELFF.